The 3 T cell receptor beta chains listed next were all sequenced from one sample in a study of T cells after yellow fever vaccination. TCRdb reprocessed the 5' RACE reads via MiXCR and lists one record per CDR3 protein. The profile shows 150,000 to 200,000 distinct CDR3 sequences, roughly 9% of them singletons. The specimen comprised CD8+ T cells sorted from PBMCs, sampled 45 days after the yellow fever booster vaccination. The receptors were gathered from a man younger than 30 who received the YFV17D yellow fever vaccine.

The J gene is TRBJ2-1, the V gene TRBV9; 7 bases line up with TRBD2. CDR1 and CDR2 from the germline V gene are SGDLS and YYNGEE. The ends lost 0 bases at V and 2 bases at J; junction bases unmatched: 5. CDR3 length equals 16 residues. The CDR3 DNA reads TGTGCCAGCAGCGTAGAGGGCGGGGGAACCTACAATGAGCAGTTCTTC. Protein product: CASSVEGGGTYNEQFF.

A word on this clonotype: Compared with germline, one end of the junction differs, possibly owing to a read error. In nucleotides, the CDR3 is TGCGCCAGCAGTGAAACGGGGTGGAAGGGGTTCAATGAGCAGTTCTTC. Translation: CASSETGWKGFNEQFF. The chain carries TRBV2 and TRBJ2-1, with D perhaps given as TRBD1 or TRBD2 (5 bases each). The CDR3 contains 16 residues. Germline CDR1 SNHLY, CDR2 FYNNEI.

This clonotype was recorded at least ten times. V is TRBV20-1 and J is TRBJ2-3; D is unclear. The CDR3 runs to 15 residues. CDR1 is DFQATT, CDR2 SNEGSKA, per germline (reference sequence). V was clipped by 6 bases and J by 2 bases, with 18 bases between them. The CDR3 region has the DNA TGCAGTGCCACCGATGCGCTATCGAACACAGATACGCAGTATTTT. Residues: CSATDALSNTDTQYF.